These 5 T cell receptor beta chains came from one sample sequenced in a study of radiotherapy plus CTLA-4 blockade in lung cancer. Repertoires were generated with immunoSEQ multiplex PCR, while TCRdb's copy carries only in-frame clones and drops some. In the table there are over 50,000 clones, around 80% of which are singletons. The sequencing used peripheral blood, collected from a patient treated with radiotherapy plus ipilimumab. These receptors all come from a human donor with non-small cell lung cancer who had a partial response to radiotherapy plus ipilimumab.

CDR3 region: CASSSRSGEQYF. The CDR3 coding sequence is TGTGCCAGCAGCTCCCGGTCGGGGGAGCAGTACTTC. The chain carries TRBV11-2 and TRBJ2-7; possible D gene TRBD2, 5 bases. The CDR3 has 12 residues. Germline assignment: CDR1 SGHAT and CDR2 FQNNGV. V was shortened by 4 bases and J by 7 bases, with 11 bases between the two germline ends.

The chain uses TRBV5-5 and TRBJ1-4, with TRBD1 identical over 8 bases. The CDR3 consists of 15 residues. Trimming at V came to 4 bases and at J to 7 bases, leaving 9 bases not matched to a gene. Germline-derived CDR1 and CDR2 are SGHKS and YYEKEE (reference sequence). CDR3 DNA sequence: TGTGCCAGCAGCAAGATACAGGGGGAGGTTGAAAAACTGTTTTTT. It is translated as CASSKIQGEVEKLFF. Together with reference TRBV5-5 and TRBJ1-4, the CDR3 gives the full variable domain: DAGVTQSPTHLIKTRGQQVTLRCSPISGHKSVSWYQQVLGQGPQFIFQYYEKEERGRGNFPDRFSARQFPNYSSELNVNALLLGDSALYLCASSKIQGEVEKLFFGSGTQLSVL.

The gene calls are TRBV25-1 and TRBJ1-3; D unresolved. Germline values: CDR1 MGHDK, CDR2 SYGVNS. The CDR3 has 16 amino acids. V was clipped by 2 bases and J by 2 bases, with 13 bases between them. CDR3 bases: TGTGCCAGCAGTGAAGTTGCCGGGTTGGCTGGAAACACCATATATTTT. Translating it yields CASSEVAGLAGNTIYF.

The chain joins TRBV4-2 to TRBJ1-3; 8 nucleotides match TRBD1. The length of the CDR3 is 14 residues. Trimming cost V 8 bases and J 2 bases; bases outside gene matches: 5. Looked up from germline, CDR1 is LGHNA and CDR2 is YNFKEQ. The CDR3 loop is CASDRGDPGNTIYF. The CDR3 region has the DNA TGTGCCAGCGACAGGGGAGATCCTGGAAACACCATATATTTT.

The chain recombines TRBV19 with TRBJ2-5; maybe TRBD1 (6 bases). Germline loops: CDR1 LNHDA, CDR2 SQIVND (reference sequence). The CDR3 is made up of 15 amino acids. Between the trimmed V and J ends, which lost 5 bases and 7 bases, there was a span of 20 bases. CDR3 in DNA: TGTGCCAGTAGTCCCTCTACCACAGGGTATGGGACCCAGTACTTC. The encoded protein is CASSPSTTGYGTQYF.